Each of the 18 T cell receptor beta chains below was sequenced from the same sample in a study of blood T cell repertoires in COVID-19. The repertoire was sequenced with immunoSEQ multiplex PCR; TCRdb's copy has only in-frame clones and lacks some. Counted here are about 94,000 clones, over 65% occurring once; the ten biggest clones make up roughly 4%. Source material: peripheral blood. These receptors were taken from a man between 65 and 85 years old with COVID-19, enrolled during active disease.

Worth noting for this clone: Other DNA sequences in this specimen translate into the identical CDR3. Written as DNA, the CDR3 is TGTGCCAGCAGTCCGGGACAGGGCTATGGCTACACCTTC. Amino acid sequence: CASSPGQGYGYTF. V is TRBV28 and J is TRBJ1-2; TRBD1 aligns across 9 bases. J gave up 4 bases and V 5 bases, and 2 bases lay outside the gene matches. This CDR3 is built from 13 residues. Germline-derived CDR1 and CDR2 are MDHEN and SYDVKM.

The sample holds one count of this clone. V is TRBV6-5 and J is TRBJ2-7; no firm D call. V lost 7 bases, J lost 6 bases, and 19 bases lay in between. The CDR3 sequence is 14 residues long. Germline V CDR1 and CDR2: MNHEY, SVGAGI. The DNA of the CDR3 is TGTGCCAGCACGCCCCGGTTTAGCTCTCGCGAGCAGTACTTC. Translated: CASTPRFSSREQYF.

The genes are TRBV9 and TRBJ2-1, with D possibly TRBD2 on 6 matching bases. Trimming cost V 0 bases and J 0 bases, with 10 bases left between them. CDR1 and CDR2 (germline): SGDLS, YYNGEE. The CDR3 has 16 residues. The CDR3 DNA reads TGTGCCAGCAGCGTAGACGGGAGTACCTCCTACAATGAGCAGTTCTTC. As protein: CASSVDGSTSYNEQFF.

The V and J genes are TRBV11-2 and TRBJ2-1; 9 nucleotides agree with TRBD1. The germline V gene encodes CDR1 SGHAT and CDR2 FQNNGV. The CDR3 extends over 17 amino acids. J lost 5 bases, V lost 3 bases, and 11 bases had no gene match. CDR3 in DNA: TGTGCCAGCAGCTTTATGAAGGGACAGGGTGAGCACAATGAGCAGTTCTTC. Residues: CASSFMKGQGEHNEQFF.

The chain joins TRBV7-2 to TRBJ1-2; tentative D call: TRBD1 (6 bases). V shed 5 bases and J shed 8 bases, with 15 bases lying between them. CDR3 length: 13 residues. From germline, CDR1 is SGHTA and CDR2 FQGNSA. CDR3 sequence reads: CASSPDRSRGYTF. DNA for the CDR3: TGTGCCAGCAGCCCCGACAGGTCGAGGGGCTACACCTTC.

DNA for the CDR3: TGTGCCAGCAGCCTCCTCGTAGCTAATGAAAAACTGTTTTTT. It codes for CASSLLVANEKLFF. The chain uses TRBV3-1 (or the pseudogene TRBV3-2) and TRBJ1-4; no definite D call. The CDR3 spans 14 residues. The V gene's germline CDR1 is LGHDT and CDR2 YNNKEL (reference sequence). V lost 4 bases to trimming and J lost 3 bases, with 9 bases between them.

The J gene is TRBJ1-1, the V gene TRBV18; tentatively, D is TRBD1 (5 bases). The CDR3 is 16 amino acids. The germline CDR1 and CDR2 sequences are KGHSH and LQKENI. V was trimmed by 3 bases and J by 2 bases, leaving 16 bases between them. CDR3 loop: CASSPSRGVRNTEAFF. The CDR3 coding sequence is TGTGCCAGCTCACCGTCCCGGGGGGTCCGCAACACTGAAGCTTTCTTT.

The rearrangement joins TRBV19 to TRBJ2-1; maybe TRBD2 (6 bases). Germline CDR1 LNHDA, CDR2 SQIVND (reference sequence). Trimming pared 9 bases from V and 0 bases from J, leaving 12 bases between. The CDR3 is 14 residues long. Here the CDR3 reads CASSDGSSYNEQFF. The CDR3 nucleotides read TGTGCCAGCTCAGACGGGAGCTCCTACAATGAGCAGTTCTTC. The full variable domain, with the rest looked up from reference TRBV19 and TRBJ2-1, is DGGITQSPKYLFRKEGQNVTLSCEQNLNHDAMYWYRQDPGQGLRLIYYSQIVNDFQKGDIAEGYSVSREKKESFPLTVTSAQKNPTAFYLCASSDGSSYNEQFFGPGTRLTVL.

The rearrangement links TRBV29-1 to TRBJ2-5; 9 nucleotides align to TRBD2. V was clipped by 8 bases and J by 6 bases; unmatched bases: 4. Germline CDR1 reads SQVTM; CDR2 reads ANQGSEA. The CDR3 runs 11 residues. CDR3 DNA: TGCAGCCCGCGGGAGGGACAGACCCAGTACTTC. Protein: CSPREGQTQYF.

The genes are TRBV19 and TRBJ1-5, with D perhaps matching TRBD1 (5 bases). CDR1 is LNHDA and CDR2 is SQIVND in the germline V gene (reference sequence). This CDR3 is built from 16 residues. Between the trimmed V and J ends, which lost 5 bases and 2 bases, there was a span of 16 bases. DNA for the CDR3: TGTGCCAGTAGTGACACCGGGGGGATTGGCAATCAGCCCCAGCATTTT. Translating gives CASSDTGGIGNQPQHF.

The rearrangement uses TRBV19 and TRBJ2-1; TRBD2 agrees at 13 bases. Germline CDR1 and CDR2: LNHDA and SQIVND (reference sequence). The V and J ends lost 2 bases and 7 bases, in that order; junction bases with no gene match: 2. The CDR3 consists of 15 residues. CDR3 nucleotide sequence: TGTGCCAGTAGTATATGGACTAGCGGGAGTAATGAGCAGTTCTTC. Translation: CASSIWTSGSNEQFF. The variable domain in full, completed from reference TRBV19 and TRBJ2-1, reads DGGITQSPKYLFRKEGQNVTLSCEQNLNHDAMYWYRQDPGQGLRLIYYSQIVNDFQKGDIAEGYSVSREKKESFPLTVTSAQKNPTAFYLCASSIWTSGSNEQFFGPGTRLTVL.

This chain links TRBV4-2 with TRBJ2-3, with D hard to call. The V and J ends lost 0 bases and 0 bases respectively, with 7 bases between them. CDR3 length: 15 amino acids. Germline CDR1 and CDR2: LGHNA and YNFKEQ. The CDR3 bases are TGTGCCAGCAGCCAAGACGTTATGAGCACAGATACGCAGTATTTT. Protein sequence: CASSQDVMSTDTQYF.

Here the CDR3 DNA reads TGTGCCAGCAGCTTGTCCTTCGCGGGAACGTACCAAGAGACCCAGTACTTC. It yields the protein CASSLSFAGTYQETQYF. The J gene is TRBJ2-5, the V gene TRBV5-8; tentative D call: TRBD2 (6 bases). Trimming took off 1 base at V and 0 bases at J, with 16 bases between the two ends. Germline loops: CDR1 SGHTS, CDR2 YDEGEE. This CDR3 has 17 residues.

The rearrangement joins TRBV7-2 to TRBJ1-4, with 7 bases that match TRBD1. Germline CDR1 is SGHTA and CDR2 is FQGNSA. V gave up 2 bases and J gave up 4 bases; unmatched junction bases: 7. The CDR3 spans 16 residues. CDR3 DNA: TGTGCCAGCAGCTTACGGTTGGGGGACAGTAATGAAAAACTGTTTTTT. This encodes CASSLRLGDSNEKLFF.

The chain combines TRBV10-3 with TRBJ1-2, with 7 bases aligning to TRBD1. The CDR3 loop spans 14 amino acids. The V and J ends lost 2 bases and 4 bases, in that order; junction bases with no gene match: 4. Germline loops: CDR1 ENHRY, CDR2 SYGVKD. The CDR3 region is CAISEGQGGYGYTF. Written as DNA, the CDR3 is TGTGCCATCAGTGAGGGCCAGGGGGGCTATGGCTACACCTTC.

The CDR3 nucleotides read TGTGCCAGCGGTGGACAGGGGAGAAACACCATATATTTT. It encodes CASGGQGRNTIYF. This chain uses TRBV19 with TRBJ1-3; 9 bases map to TRBD1. V was pared by 9 bases and J by 5 bases, with 5 bases of the junction left unmatched. Germline lookup yields CDR1 LNHDA and CDR2 SQIVND (reference sequence). CDR3 length equals 13 residues.

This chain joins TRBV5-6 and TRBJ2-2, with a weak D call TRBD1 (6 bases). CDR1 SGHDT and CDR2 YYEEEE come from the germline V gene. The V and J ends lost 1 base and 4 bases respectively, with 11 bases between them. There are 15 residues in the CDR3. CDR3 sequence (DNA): TGTGCCAGCAGCTTGCAAGGCAGGGGCACCGGGGAGCTGTTTTTT. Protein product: CASSLQGRGTGELFF.

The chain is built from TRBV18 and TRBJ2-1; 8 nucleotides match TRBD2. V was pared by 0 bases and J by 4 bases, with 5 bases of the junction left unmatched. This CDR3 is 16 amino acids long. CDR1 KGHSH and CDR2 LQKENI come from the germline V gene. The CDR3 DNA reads TGTGCCAGCTCACCACCGTCGGGAGGGCGATACAATGAGCAGTTCTTC. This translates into CASSPPSGGRYNEQFF.